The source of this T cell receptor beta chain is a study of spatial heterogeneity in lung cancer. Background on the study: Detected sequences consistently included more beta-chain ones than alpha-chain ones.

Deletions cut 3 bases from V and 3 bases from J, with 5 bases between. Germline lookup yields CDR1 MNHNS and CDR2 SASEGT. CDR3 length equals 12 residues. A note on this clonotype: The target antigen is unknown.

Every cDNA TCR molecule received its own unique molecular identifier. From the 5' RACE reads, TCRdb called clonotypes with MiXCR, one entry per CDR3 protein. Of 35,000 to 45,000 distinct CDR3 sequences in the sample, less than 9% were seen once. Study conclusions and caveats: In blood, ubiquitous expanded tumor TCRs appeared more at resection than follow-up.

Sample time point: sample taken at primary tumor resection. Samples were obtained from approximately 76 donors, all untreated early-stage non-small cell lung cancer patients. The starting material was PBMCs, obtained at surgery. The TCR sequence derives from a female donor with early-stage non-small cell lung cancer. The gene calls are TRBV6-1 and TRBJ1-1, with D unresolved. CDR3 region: CASSEGYTEAFF. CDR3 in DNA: TGTGCCAGCAGTGAGGGGTACACTGAAGCTTTCTTT.